The T cell receptor beta chain described here comes from a study of T cells in Graves' hyperthyroidism and ophthalmopathy. Absent ophthalmopathy progression within 18 months defined stable Graves' hyperthyroidism. Lactation, pregnancy, other autoimmune disease or uncontrolled infection excluded patients. There were TCR beta CDR3 regions amplified from RNA transcripts. With the HTBI primer set, the TCR CDR3 went through a first round of RT-PCR. One entry per CDR3 protein, called by TCRdb with MiXCR from the multiplex PCR reads. The sample shows 600,000 to 800,000 distinct CDR3 sequences, 35% of them seen only once. This clonotype was observed at least ten times. Its matching antigen is unknown. Points from the study as a whole: Ophthalmopathy and stable hyperthyroidism were told apart by a 13 V-J model. Also found in blood were most expanded thyroid clonotypes above 0.001.

CDR1 is SGHTA and CDR2 is FQGNSA in the germline V gene. Germline trimming cut 2 bases from V and 6 bases from J; bases unmatched to any gene: 9. The CDR3 loop spans 16 amino acids. The sequencing input was blood. The V gene is TRBV7-2, the J gene TRBJ1-5, with 8 bases matching TRBD1. This receptor was identified in a woman between 40 and 50 years old with Graves' hyperthyroidism. CDR3 in amino acids: CASSLTAGGLGQPQHF. The CDR3 DNA is TGTGCCAGCAGCTTAACTGCAGGGGGCTTGGGTCAGCCCCAGCATTTT.